This T cell receptor beta chain was found in a study of shared clonotypes between healthy human individuals. Libraries were prepared by immunoSEQ multiplex PCR; TCRdb keeps only in-frame clonotypes and omits some of them. The profile shows roughly 720,000 clones, less than 95% of them singletons. Looked up from germline, CDR1 is LNHDA and CDR2 is SQIVND (reference sequence). The V gene end was trimmed by 6 bases and the J gene end by 5 bases; junction bases not matched to a gene: 7. The CDR3 is 14 residues long. Sequencing used memory CD8+ T cells from PBMCs. The subset is: CD45RO+ cells pooled with CCR7-negative TemRA cells. This sequence was found in a man younger than 30 in good health. Some clones in this sample may be carry-over from other donors' samples. V is TRBV19 and J is TRBJ1-1, with 9 bases fitting TRBD1. CDR3 in amino acids: CASRPGTGSTEAFF. CDR3 DNA sequence: TGTGCCAGTAGACCCGGGACAGGGTCTACTGAAGCTTTCTTT. Drawing the rest from reference TRBV19 and TRBJ1-1, the complete variable domain is DGGITQSPKYLFRKEGQNVTLSCEQNLNHDAMYWYRQDPGQGLRLIYYSQIVNDFQKGDIAEGYSVSREKKESFPLTVTSAQKNPTAFYLCASRPGTGSTEAFFGQGTRLTVV.